The 24 T cell receptor beta chains presented below share a single source sample, sequenced in a study of shared clonotypes between healthy human individuals. Clones were read by immunoSEQ multiplex PCR, and TCRdb kept only the in-frame ones, dropping some. The sample consists of approximately 2.3 million clones, 85% to 95% of them appearing once. The sample taken for sequencing was naive CD4+ T cells from PBMCs. Subset here: CD45RA+ positively selected. The receptor source for this set is a man between 18 and 35 years old in good health. Some clones in this sample may be carry-over from other donors' samples.

This chain uses TRBV2 with TRBJ2-5; D may match TRBD1 or TRBD2 (5 bases each). CDR3 length: 12 amino acids. CDR1 and CDR2 (germline): SNHLY, FYNNEI. Trimming took 6 bases from V and 2 from J, leaving 7 bases between them. CDR3 in amino acids: CASRGEQETQYF. As DNA, the CDR3 is TGTGCCAGCAGGGGGGAACAAGAGACCCAGTACTTC.

V and J are TRBV5-1 and TRBJ1-2; 8 bases fit TRBD1. This CDR3 region has 15 residues. Germline loops: CDR1 SGHRS, CDR2 YFSETQ. The J segment lost 3 bases and the V segment lost 1 base, leaving 5 bases of the junction unmatched. The DNA for the CDR3 is TGCGCCAGCAGCTTGATCGGACAGGGTGACTATGGCTACACCTTC. Protein product: CASSLIGQGDYGYTF.

The genes are TRBV5-1 and TRBJ2-7, with a possible D match to TRBD1 (6 bases). CDR3 size: 15 residues. The germline V and J ends were trimmed by 0 bases and 6 bases, with 16 bases remaining between them. Germline CDR1 is SGHRS and CDR2 is YFSETQ. The CDR3 sequence: CASSLVGAPSSEQYF. CDR3 coding DNA: TGCGCCAGCAGCTTGGTGGGGGCCCCTTCCAGCGAGCAGTACTTC.

The chain carries TRBV18 and TRBJ1-5; D unresolved. Looked up from germline, CDR1 is KGHSH and CDR2 is LQKENI. This CDR3 region has 14 residues. V lost 2 bases, J lost 5 bases, and 10 bases lay in between. CDR3 sequence: CASSPYGKDQPQHF. CDR3 DNA: TGTGCCAGCTCACCATACGGAAAAGATCAGCCCCAGCATTTT.

This clone was recorded only once. CDR3 sequence (DNA): TGTGCCAGCAGCTTGTCACAGGGGGCGCCTGGAAACACCATATATTTT. It translates to CASSLSQGAPGNTIYF. The V call is TRBV7-9, the J call TRBJ1-3; 9 nucleotides align to TRBD1. There are 16 residues in the CDR3. V lost 3 bases to trimming and J lost 2 bases; unmatched junction nucleotides: 5. CDR1 is SEHNR, CDR2 FQNEAQ, per germline (reference sequence).

This clone was found a few times. Other nucleotide sequences in the sample specify the same CDR3. The rearrangement links TRBV18 to TRBJ1-5; weak D call: TRBD1 (5 bases). V lost 2 bases and J 5 bases, leaving 7 bases between the germline ends. This CDR3 has 13 residues. The germline V gene encodes CDR1 KGHSH and CDR2 LQKENI. CDR3: CASSPAGDQPQHF. CDR3 bases: TGTGCCAGCTCACCAGCGGGGGATCAGCCCCAGCATTTT.

The V gene is TRBV29-1, the J gene TRBJ2-3, with D unclear. This CDR3 is built from 13 residues. Germline V gene lookup returns CDR1 SQVTM and CDR2 ANQGSEA. Trimming cost V 3 bases and J 1 base, with 8 bases left between them. CDR3 amino acids: CSVESSRTDTQYF. CDR3 bases: TGCAGCGTTGAGAGTAGTCGCACAGATACGCAGTATTTT.

V and J are TRBV5-1 and TRBJ2-7; TRBD1 matches 10 bases. Germline trimming cut 2 bases from V and 6 bases from J; bases unmatched to any gene: 8. Germline V gene lookup returns CDR1 SGHRS and CDR2 YFSETQ. The CDR3 loop spans 15 amino acids. The CDR3 region is CASSFGDRGPFEQYF. CDR3 sequence (DNA): TGCGCCAGCAGCTTCGGGGACAGGGGACCGTTCGAGCAGTACTTC.

As to this clone: The sample contains more than one DNA sequence encoding this CDR3. The rearrangement links TRBV7-2 to TRBJ2-7; 12 bases are shared with TRBD2. Germline assignment: CDR1 SGHTA and CDR2 FQGNSA. The CDR3 runs 15 residues. V lost 5 bases to trimming and J lost 2 bases; unmatched junction nucleotides: 4. CDR3 residues: CASSPRLAGAYEQYF. The CDR3 coding sequence is TGTGCCAGCAGCCCCCGACTAGCGGGAGCCTACGAGCAGTACTTC.

The J gene is TRBJ2-3, the V gene TRBV10-3, with D uncertain. This CDR3 spans 15 amino acids. Per the germline V gene, CDR1 is ENHRY and CDR2 is SYGVKD. The germline V and J ends were trimmed by 0 bases and 0 bases, with 7 bases remaining between them. The CDR3 DNA reads as TGTGCCATCAGTGAGTCTGGGAAAAGCACAGATACGCAGTATTTT. Translating it yields CAISESGKSTDTQYF.

A single count supports this clone. The rearrangement links TRBV5-1 to TRBJ2-5, with no clear D. V was shortened by 1 base and J by 5 bases, with 9 bases between the two germline ends. The CDR3 has 13 amino acids. Germline V gene sequence: CDR1 SGHRS, CDR2 YFSETQ. The CDR3 coding sequence is TGCGCCAGCAGCTTGTACAATCGGGAGACCCAGTACTTC. It is translated as CASSLYNRETQYF. Full variable domain (outside the CDR3, taken from reference TRBV5-1 and TRBJ2-5): KAGVTQTPRYLIKTRGQQVTLSCSPISGHRSVSWYQQTPGQGLQFLFEYFSETQRNKGNFPGRFSGRQFSNSRSEMNVSTLELGDSALYLCASSLYNRETQYFGPGTRLLVL.

The CDR3 coding sequence is TGTGCCCGAGGGGCAGGGGCAATCTCTGGAAACACCATATATTTT. As protein: CARGAGAISGNTIYF. The chain couples TRBV30 to TRBJ1-3, with D possibly TRBD1 on 6 matching bases. CDR3 length: 15 amino acids. Per the germline V gene, CDR1 is GTSNPN and CDR2 is SVGIG (reference sequence). Trimming took 8 bases from V and 0 from J, leaving 17 bases between them.

The J gene is TRBJ2-4, the V gene TRBV10-3; 7 positions agree with TRBD2. CDR1 is ENHRY, CDR2 SYGVKD, per germline. V trimming: 5 bases; J trimming: 0 bases; junction bases outside the gene matches: 7. CDR3 length equals 16 residues. This CDR3 reads CAISPGGTIAKNIQYF. In DNA form, the CDR3 reads TGTGCCATCAGTCCCGGGGGGACTATAGCCAAAAACATTCAGTACTTC.

CDR3 DNA sequence: TGTGCCAGCTGGCCAAAGATGAACACTGAAGCTTTCTTT. It yields the protein CASWPKMNTEAFF. V usage is TRBV18 and J usage is TRBJ1-1, with D unresolved. The CDR3 has 13 amino acids. Deletions cut 7 bases from V and 0 bases from J, with 9 bases between. Germline lookup yields CDR1 KGHSH and CDR2 LQKENI.

In the case of this clone: The sample carries other DNA sequences with the same CDR3. The genes are TRBV5-1 and TRBJ1-1; 8 nucleotides agree with TRBD1. The CDR3 runs 14 residues. Germline V gene lookup returns CDR1 SGHRS and CDR2 YFSETQ. J was trimmed by 0 bases and V by 3 bases; bases with no gene match: 1. The chain's CDR3 is CASSSGQVNTEAFF. CDR3 nucleotide sequence: TGCGCCAGCAGCTCGGGACAGGTGAACACTGAAGCTTTCTTT.

The chain uses TRBV29-1 and TRBJ2-1; D is unresolved. CDR1 SQVTM and CDR2 ANQGSEA come from the germline V gene. The CDR3 loop spans 16 amino acids. Trimming took 2 bases from V and 0 from J, leaving 14 bases between them. The DNA of the CDR3 is TGCAGCGTTGAATTTGGACGGGCAAGCTCCTACAATGAGCAGTTCTTC. Translation gives CSVEFGRASSYNEQFF.

In DNA form, the CDR3 reads TGTGCCAGCAGCCCGCCAAGAAACGCGGCAGAGCAGTTCTTC. It translates to CASSPPRNAAEQFF. V usage is TRBV7-9 and J usage is TRBJ2-1; D unresolved. This CDR3 contains 14 residues. Per the germline V gene, CDR1 is SEHNR and CDR2 is FQNEAQ (reference sequence). V lost 5 bases and J lost 10, with 18 bases in between.

The V call is TRBV7-8, the J call TRBJ2-7; perhaps TRBD2 as D (6 bases). This CDR3 contains 15 residues. The germline V and J ends were trimmed by 4 bases and 0 bases, with 13 bases remaining between them. The germline CDR1 and CDR2 sequences are SGHVS and FQNEAQ. CDR3 amino acids: CASSSGGTFSYEQYF. CDR3 coding DNA: TGTGCCAGCAGCTCAGGAGGGACTTTCTCCTACGAGCAGTACTTC.

The J gene is TRBJ1-2, the V gene TRBV4-2, with D possibly matching TRBD1 (5 bases). From germline, CDR1 is LGHNA and CDR2 YNFKEQ. The CDR3 is 15 residues long. The V end was cut by 2 bases, the J end by 8 bases, with 18 bases between. Written as DNA, the CDR3 is TGTGCCAGCAGCCAACAGGGCAGCCTTTCTCGAGGCTACACCTTC. This sequence encodes CASSQQGSLSRGYTF.

This clone was picked up a small number of times. The J gene is TRBJ2-2, the V gene TRBV4-1; 13 bases map to TRBD2. V lost 3 bases, J lost 2 bases, and 9 bases stayed unmatched. CDR3 length: 19 residues. Looked up from germline, CDR1 is MGHRA and CDR2 is YSYEKL. DNA for the CDR3: TGCGCCAGCAGCCAGGAAAAAGGGACTAGCGGGATTAACACCGGGGAGCTGTTTTTT. It encodes CASSQEKGTSGINTGELFF.

The genes are TRBV29-1 and TRBJ2-1; 15 nucleotides line up with TRBD2. The CDR3 totals 22 residues. Unmatched junction bases numbered 30, after V lost 8 bases and J lost 7 bases. CDR1 is SQVTM and CDR2 is ANQGSEA in the germline V gene. The CDR3 DNA reads as TGCAGCTTTTCCCCCCGGGGACTAGCGGGAGGCCCCATATTGAGTTCGCGGAATGAGCAGTTCTTC. It codes for CSFSPRGLAGGPILSSRNEQFF.

For this clone: At the DNA level, this CDR3 is encoded by other sequences in the same sample as well. This CDR3 reads CASSLLGLAGDNEQFF. CDR3 DNA sequence: TGTGCCAGCAGCTTATTAGGGCTAGCGGGTGATAATGAGCAGTTCTTC. The genes are TRBV7-2 and TRBJ2-1, with 8 nucleotides matching TRBD2. This CDR3 has 16 residues. The germline V gene encodes CDR1 SGHTA and CDR2 FQGNSA. Germline trimming cut 2 bases from V and 7 bases from J; bases unmatched to any gene: 10.

In this sample, this clone turned up once. This sample includes further DNA sequences coding for the same CDR3. The rearrangement joins TRBV5-1 to TRBJ2-3, with D unclear. Between the trimmed V and J ends, which lost 1 base and 0 bases, there was a span of 3 bases. Looked up from germline, CDR1 is SGHRS and CDR2 is YFSETQ. The CDR3 contains 13 residues. CDR3 protein: CASSLSSTDTQYF. As DNA, the CDR3 is TGCGCCAGCAGCTTGTCTAGCACAGATACGCAGTATTTT.

The chain links TRBV7-3 to TRBJ2-3; D call uncertain. This CDR3 is built from 16 residues. Trimming cost V 5 bases and J 0 bases, with 15 bases left between them. The germline V gene encodes CDR1 SGHTA and CDR2 FQGTGA. The CDR3 bases are TGTGCCAGCAGCCGAACCCCGGTAGCTAGCACAGATACGCAGTATTTT. It is translated as CASSRTPVASTDTQYF.